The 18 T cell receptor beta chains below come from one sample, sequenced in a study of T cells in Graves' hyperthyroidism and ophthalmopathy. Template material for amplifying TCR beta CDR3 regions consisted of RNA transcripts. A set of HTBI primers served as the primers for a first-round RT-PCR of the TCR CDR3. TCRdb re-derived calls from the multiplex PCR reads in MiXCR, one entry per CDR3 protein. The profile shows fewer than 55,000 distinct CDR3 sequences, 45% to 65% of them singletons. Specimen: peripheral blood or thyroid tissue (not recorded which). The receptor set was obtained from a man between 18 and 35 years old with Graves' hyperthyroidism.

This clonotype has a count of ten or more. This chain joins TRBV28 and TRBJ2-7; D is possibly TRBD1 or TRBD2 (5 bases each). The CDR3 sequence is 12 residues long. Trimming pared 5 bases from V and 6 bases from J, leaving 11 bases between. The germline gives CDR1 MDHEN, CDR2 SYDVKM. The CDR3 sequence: CASSPGTREQYF. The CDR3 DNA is TGTGCCAGCAGTCCTGGGACCCGCGAGCAGTACTTC.

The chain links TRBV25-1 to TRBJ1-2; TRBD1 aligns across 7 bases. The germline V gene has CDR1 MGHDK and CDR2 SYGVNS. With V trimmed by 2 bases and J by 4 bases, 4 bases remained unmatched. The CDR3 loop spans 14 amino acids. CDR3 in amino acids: CASSETGDSYGYTF. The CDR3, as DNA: TGTGCCAGCAGTGAAACAGGGGACAGCTATGGCTACACCTTC.

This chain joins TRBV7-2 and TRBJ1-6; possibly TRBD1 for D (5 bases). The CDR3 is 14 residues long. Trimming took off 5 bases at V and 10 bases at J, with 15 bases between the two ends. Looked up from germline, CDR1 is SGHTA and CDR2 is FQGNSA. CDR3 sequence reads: CASSPQGLRSPLHF. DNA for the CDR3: TGTGCCAGCAGCCCGCAGGGATTGAGGTCACCCCTCCACTTT.

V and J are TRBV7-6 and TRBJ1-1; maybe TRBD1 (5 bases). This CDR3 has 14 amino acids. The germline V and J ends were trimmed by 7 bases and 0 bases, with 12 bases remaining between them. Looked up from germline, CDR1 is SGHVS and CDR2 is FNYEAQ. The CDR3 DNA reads TGTGCCAGCAACACGGGACGGGTGAACACTGAAGCTTTCTTT. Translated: CASNTGRVNTEAFF.

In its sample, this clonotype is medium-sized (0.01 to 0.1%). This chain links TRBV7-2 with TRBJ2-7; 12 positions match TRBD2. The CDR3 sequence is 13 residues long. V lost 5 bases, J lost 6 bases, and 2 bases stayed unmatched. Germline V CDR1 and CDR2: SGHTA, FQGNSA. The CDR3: CASSALAGGEQYF. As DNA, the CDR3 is TGTGCCAGCAGCGCACTAGCGGGAGGCGAGCAGTACTTC.

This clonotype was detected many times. CDR3 sequence (DNA): TGTGCCAGCAGCGTCCTAGCGGGAGGATACGAGCAGTACTTC. Protein product: CASSVLAGGYEQYF. V and J are TRBV9 and TRBJ2-7, with 11 bases identical to TRBD2. Germline loops: CDR1 SGDLS, CDR2 YYNGEE. The CDR3 loop spans 14 amino acids. The trim removed 2 bases at V and 4 bases at J, leaving 2 bases unmatched.

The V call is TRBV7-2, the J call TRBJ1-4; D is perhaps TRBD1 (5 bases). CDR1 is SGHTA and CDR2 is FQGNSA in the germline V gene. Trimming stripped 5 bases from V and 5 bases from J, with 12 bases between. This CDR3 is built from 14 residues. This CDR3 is CASSRGRQNEKLFF. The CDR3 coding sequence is TGTGCCAGCAGCCGGGGACGTCAGAATGAAAAACTGTTTTTT.

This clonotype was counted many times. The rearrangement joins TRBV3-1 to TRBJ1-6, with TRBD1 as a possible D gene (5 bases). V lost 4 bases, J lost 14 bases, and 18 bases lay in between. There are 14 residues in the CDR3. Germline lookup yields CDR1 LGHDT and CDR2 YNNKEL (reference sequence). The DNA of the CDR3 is TGTGCCAGCAGCCCGTCCGGGGGAATAGGGACCCTCCACTTT. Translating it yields CASSPSGGIGTLHF. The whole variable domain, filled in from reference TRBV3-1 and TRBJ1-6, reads DTAVSQTPKYLVTQMGNDKSIKCEQNLGHDTMYWYKQDSKKFLKIMFSYNNKELIINETVPNRFSPKSPDKAHLNLHINSLELGDSAVYFCASSPSGGIGTLHFGNGTRLTVT.

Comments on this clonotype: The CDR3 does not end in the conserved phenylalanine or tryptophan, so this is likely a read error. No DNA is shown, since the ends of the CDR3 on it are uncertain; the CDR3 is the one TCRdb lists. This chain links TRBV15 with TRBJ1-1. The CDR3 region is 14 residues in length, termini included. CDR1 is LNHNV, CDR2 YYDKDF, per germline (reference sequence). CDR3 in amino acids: CATSRARSGTEADI.

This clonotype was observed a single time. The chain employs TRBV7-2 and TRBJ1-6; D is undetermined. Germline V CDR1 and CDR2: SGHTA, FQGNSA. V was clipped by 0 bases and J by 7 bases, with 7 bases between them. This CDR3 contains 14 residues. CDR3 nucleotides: TGTGCCAGCAGCTTAGCAGGGTTGAATTCACCCCTCCACTTT. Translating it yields CASSLAGLNSPLHF.

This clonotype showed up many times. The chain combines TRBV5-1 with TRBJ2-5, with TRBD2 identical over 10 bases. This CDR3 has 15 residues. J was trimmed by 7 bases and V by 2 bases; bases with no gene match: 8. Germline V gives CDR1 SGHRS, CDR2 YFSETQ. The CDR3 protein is CASSFSGGLSGTQYF. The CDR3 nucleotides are TGCGCCAGCAGCTTTAGCGGGGGGCTGTCGGGGACCCAGTACTTC.

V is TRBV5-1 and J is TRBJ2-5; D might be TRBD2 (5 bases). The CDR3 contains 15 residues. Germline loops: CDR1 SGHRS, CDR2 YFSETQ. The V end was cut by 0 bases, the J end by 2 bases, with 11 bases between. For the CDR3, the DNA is TGCGCCAGCAGCTTGGGGCCAACTAGACAAGAGACCCAGTACTTC. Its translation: CASSLGPTRQETQYF.

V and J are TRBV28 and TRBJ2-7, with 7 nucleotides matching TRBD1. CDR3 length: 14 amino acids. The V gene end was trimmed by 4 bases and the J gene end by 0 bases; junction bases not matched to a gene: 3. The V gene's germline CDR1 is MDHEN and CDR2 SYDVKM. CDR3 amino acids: CASSYSGGSYEQYF. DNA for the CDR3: TGTGCCAGCAGTTATTCAGGGGGCTCCTACGAGCAGTACTTC.

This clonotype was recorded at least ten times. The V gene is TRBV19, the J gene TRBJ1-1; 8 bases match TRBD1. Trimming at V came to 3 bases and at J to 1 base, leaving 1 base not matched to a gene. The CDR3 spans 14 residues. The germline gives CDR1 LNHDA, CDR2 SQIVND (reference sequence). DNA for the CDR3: TGTGCCAGTAGTATGCAGGGGGCGAACACTGAAGCTTTCTTT. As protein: CASSMQGANTEAFF.

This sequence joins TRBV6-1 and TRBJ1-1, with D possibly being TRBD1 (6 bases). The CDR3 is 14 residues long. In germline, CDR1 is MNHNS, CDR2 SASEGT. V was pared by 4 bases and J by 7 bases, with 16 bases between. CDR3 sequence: CASSVGGMVREAFF. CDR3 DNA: TGTGCCAGCAGTGTAGGGGGTATGGTCCGTGAAGCTTTCTTT.

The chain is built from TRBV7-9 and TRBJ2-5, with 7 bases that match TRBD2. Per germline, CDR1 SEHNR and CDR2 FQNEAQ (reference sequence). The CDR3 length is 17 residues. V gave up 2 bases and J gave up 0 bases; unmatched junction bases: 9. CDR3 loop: CASSLSGGGRHQETQYF. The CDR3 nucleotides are TGTGCCAGCAGCTTATCGGGCGGGGGACGACACCAAGAGACCCAGTACTTC.

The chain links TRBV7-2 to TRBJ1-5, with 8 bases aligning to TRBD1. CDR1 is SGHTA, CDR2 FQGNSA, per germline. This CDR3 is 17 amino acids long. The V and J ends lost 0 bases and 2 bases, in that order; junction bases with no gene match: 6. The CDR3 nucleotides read TGTGCCAGCAGCTTAGCCCGGACAGGGCAAGGCAATCAGCCCCAGCATTTT. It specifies CASSLARTGQGNQPQHF.

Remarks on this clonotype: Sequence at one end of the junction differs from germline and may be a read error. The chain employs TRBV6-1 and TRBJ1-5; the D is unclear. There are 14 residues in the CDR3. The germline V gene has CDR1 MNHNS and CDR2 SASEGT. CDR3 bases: TGTGCCAGCATGCCCGATTGGAACAAACAGCTCCAGCATTTT. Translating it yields CASMPDWNKQLQHF.